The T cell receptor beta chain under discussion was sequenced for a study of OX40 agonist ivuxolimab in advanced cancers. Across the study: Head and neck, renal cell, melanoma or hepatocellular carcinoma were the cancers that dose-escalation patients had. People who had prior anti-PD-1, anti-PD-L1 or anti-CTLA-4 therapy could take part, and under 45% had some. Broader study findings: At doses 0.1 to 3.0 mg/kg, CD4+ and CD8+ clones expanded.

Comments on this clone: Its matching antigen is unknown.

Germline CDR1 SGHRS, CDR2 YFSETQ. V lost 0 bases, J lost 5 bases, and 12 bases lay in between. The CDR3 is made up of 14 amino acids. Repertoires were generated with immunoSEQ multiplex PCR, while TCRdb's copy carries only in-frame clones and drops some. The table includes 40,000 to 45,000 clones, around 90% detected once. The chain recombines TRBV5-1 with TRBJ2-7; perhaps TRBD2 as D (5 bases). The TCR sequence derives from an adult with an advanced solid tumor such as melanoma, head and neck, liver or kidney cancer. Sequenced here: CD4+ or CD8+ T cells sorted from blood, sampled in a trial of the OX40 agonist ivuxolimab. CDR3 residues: CASSLEVQEDEQYF. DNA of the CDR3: TGCGCCAGCAGCTTGGAAGTCCAGGAGGACGAGCAGTACTTC.